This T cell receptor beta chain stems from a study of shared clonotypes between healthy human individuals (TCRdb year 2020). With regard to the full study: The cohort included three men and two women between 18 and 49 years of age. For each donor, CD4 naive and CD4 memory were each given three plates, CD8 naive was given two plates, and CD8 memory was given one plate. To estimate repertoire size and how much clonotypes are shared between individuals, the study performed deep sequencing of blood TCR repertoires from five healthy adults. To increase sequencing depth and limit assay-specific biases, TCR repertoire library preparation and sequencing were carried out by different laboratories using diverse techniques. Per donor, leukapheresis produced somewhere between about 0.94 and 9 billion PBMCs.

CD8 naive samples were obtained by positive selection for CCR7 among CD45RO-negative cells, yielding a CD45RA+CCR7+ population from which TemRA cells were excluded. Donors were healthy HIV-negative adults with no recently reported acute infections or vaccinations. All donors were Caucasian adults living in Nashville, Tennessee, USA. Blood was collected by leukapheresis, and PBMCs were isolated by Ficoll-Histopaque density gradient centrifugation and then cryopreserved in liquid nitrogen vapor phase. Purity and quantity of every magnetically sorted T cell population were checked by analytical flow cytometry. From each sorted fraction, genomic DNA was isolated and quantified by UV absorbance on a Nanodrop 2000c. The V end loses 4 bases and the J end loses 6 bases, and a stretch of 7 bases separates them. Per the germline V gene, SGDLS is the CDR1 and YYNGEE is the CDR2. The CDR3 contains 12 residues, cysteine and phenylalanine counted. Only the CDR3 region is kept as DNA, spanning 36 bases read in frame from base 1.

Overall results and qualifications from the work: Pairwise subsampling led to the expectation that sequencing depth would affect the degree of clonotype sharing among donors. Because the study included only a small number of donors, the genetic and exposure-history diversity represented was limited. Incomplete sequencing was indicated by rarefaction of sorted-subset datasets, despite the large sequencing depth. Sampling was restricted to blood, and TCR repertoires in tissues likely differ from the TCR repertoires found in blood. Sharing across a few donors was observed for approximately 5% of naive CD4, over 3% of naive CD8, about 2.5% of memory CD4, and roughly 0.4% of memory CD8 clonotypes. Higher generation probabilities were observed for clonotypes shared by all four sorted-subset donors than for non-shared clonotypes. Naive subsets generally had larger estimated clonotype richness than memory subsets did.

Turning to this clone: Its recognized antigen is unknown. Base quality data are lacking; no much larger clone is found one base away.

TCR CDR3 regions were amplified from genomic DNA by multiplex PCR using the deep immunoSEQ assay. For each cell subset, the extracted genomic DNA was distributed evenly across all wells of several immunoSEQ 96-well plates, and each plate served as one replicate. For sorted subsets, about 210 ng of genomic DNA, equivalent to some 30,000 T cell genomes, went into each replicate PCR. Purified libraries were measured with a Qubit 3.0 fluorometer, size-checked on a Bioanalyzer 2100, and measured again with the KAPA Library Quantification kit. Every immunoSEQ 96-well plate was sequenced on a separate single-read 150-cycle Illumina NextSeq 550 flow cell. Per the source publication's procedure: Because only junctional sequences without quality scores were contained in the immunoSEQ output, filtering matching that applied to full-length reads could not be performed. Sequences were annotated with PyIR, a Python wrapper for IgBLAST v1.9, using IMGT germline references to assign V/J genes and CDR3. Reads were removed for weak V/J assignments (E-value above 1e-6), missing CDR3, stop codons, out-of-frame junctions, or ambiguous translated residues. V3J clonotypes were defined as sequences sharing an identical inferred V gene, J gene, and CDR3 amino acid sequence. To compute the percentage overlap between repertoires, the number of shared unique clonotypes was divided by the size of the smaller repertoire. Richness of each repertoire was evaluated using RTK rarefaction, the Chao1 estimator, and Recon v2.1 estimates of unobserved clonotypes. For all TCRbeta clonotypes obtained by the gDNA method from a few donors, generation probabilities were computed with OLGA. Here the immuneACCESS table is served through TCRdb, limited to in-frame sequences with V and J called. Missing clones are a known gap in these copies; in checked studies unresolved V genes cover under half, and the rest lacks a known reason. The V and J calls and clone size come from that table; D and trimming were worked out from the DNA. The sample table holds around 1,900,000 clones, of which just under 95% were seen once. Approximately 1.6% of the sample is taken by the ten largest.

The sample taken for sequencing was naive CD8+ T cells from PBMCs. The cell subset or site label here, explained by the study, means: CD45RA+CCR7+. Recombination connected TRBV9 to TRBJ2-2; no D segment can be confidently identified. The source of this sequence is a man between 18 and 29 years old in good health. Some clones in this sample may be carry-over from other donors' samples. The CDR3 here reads CASSHRPGELFF. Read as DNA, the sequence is TGTGCCAGCAGCCATCGTCCCGGGGAGCTGTTTTTT.